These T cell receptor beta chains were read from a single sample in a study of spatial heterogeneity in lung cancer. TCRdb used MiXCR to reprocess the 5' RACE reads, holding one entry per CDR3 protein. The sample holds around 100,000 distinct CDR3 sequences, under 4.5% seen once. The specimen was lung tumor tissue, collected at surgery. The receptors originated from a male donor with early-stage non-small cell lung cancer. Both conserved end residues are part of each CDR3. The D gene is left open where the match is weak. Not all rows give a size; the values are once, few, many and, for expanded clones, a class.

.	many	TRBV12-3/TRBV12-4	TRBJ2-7	CASSPPGQGLYEQYF	TGTGCCAGCAGTCCCCCCGGTCAGGGACTCTACGAGCAGTACTTC
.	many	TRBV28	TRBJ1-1	CASQGRSNYEAFF	TGTGCCAGCCAAGGCAGGTCGAACTATGAAGCTTTCTTT
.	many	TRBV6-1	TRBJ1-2	CASSERGRRPGYTF	TGTGCCAGCAGTGAAAGAGGTCGGAGGCCTGGCTACACCTTC
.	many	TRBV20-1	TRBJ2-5	CSARDPTARKETQYF	TGCAGTGCTAGAGATCCCACAGCGAGAAAAGAGACCCAGTACTTC
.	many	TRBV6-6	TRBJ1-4	CASSQLLETSVTNEKLFF	TGTGCCAGCAGCCAACTCCTGGAGACGAGCGTAACTAATGAAAAACTGTTTTTT
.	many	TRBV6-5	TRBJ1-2	CASSINRQYGYTF	TGTGCCAGCAGTATAAACAGGCAATATGGCTACACCTTC
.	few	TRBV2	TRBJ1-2	CASSVHRNSNYGYTF	TGTGCCAGCAGTGTTCACCGGAACTCTAACTATGGCTACACCTTC
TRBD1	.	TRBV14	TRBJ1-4	CASSQRTGTGASRSEKLFF	TGTGCCAGCAGCCAGCGGACCGGGACAGGGGCTTCGAGAAGTGAAAAACTGTTTTTT
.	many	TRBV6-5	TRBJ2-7	CASSYSSGSHEQYF	TGTGCCAGCAGTTACTCTTCAGGGTCCCACGAGCAGTACTTC
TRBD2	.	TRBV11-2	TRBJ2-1	CASSLIPRAGGPSEQFF	TGTGCCAGCAGCTTAATTCCCCGAGCGGGAGGGCCAAGTGAGCAGTTCTTC
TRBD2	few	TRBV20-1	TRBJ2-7	CSASAALAGSYEQYF	TGCAGTGCTAGCGCTGCACTAGCGGGATCCTACGAGCAGTACTTC
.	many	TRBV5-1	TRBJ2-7	CASSFTGFQDEQYF	TGCGCCAGCAGCTTCACAGGGTTTCAGGACGAGCAGTACTTC
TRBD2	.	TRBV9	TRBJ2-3	CASSVSGSTDTQYF	TGTGCCAGCAGCGTAAGCGGGAGTACAGATACGCAGTATTTT
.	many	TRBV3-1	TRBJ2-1	CASSQDSRLVNEQFF	TGTGCCAGCAGCCAAGATTCTAGATTAGTGAATGAGCAGTTCTTC
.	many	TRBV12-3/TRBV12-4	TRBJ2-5	CASSLTLASAQYF	TGTGCCAGCAGTTTAACCCTAGCTTCGGCCCAGTACTTC
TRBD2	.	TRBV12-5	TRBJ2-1	CASGLRREASDF	TGTGCTAGTGGTTTGAGGCGGGAGGCCTCTGACTTC
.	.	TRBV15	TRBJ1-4	CATSSMTGNEKLFF	TGTGCCACCAGCTCCATGACGGGGAATGAAAAACTGTTTTTT
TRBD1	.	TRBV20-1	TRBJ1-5	CSARGNRGYNQPQHF	TGCAGTGCTAGAGGCAACAGGGGTTACAATCAGCCCCAGCATTTT
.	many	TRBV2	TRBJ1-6	CASSESHSPLHF	TGTGCCAGCAGTGAATCCCATTCACCCCTCCACTTT
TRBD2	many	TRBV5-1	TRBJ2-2	CASKLREGQSWAELTNTGELFF	TGCGCCAGTAAGCTCCGGGAGGGCCAATCGTGGGCCGAACTAACGAACACCGGGGAGCTGTTTTTT
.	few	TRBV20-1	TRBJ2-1	CSARELIGTPSYNEQFF	TGCAGTGCTAGAGAACTGATAGGGACACCGTCCTACAATGAGCAGTTCTTC
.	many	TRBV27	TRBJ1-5	CASRAGNQPQHF	TGTGCCAGCAGGGCTGGCAATCAGCCCCAGCATTTT
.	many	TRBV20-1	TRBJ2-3	CSARGILVLLTDTQYF	TGCAGTGCTAGAGGGATCCTAGTTCTACTCACAGATACGCAGTATTTT
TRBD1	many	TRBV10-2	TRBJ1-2	CASSERQGARGYTF	TGCGCCAGCAGTGAGCGTCAGGGGGCACGAGGCTACACCTTC
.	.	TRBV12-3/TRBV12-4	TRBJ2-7	CASTPGGHEQYF	TGTGCCAGCACCCCTGGGGGTCACGAGCAGTACTTC
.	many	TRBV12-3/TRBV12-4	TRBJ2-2	CASSFSSTGELFF	TGTGCCAGCAGTTTTTCTAGCACCGGGGAGCTGTTTTTT
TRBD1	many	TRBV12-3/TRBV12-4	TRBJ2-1	CATSTGLYNEQFF	TGTGCCACCTCGACAGGGCTTTACAATGAGCAGTTCTTC
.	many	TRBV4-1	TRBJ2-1	CASSQRPIHGNEQFF	TGCGCCAGCAGCCAGAGACCTATTCACGGTAATGAGCAGTTCTTC
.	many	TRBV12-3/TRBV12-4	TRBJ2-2	CASSLGYTGELFF	TGTGCCAGCAGCCTAGGATACACCGGGGAGCTGTTTTTT
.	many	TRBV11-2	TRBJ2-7	CASSLRGVGFYEQYF	TGTGCCAGCAGCTTGAGGGGGGTCGGATTTTACGAGCAGTACTTC
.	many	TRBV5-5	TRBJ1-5	CASSLTADHSNQPQHF	TGTGCCAGCAGCTTAACGGCAGATCATAGCAATCAGCCCCAGCATTTT
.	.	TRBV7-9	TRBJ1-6	CASTGVGSPLHF	TGTGCCAGTACGGGGGTCGGGTCACCCCTCCACTTT
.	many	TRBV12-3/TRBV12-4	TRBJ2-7	CASSFWAPYEQYF	TGTGCCAGCAGTTTTTGGGCACCCTACGAGCAGTACTTC
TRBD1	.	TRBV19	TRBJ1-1	CASSRDRGAASPEAFF	TGTGCCAGTAGTAGGGACAGGGGGGCGGCTAGCCCTGAAGCTTTCTTT
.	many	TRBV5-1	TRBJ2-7	CASNLDVRGVVDEQYF	TGCGCCAGCAATCTTGATGTCAGGGGCGTTGTAGACGAGCAGTACTTC
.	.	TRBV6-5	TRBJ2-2	CATLPGPANTGELFF	TGTGCCACCCTCCCGGGTCCCGCGAACACCGGGGAGCTGTTTTTT
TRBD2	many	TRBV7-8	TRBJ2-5	CASSLSSSGLGTQYF	TGTGCCAGCAGCTTATCATCTAGCGGCTTAGGGACCCAGTACTTC
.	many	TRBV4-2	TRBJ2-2	CASSQTGTLASRELFF	TGTGCCAGCAGCCAAACCGGGACTCTAGCTTCTCGGGAGCTGTTTTTT
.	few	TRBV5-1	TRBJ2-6	CASSLSGTTGANVLTF	TGCGCCAGCAGCTTGTCAGGCACAACTGGGGCCAACGTCCTGACTTTC
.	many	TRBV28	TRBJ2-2	CASSRFLFANTGELFF	TGTGCCAGCAGTCGGTTCCTCTTCGCGAACACCGGGGAGCTGTTTTTT
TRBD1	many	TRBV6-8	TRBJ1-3	CASSPISPGQGNTIYF	TGTGCCAGCAGCCCAATATCTCCGGGACAGGGAAACACCATATATTTT
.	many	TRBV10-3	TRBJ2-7	CAIRVESQGEQYF	TGTGCCATCAGGGTGGAAAGCCAGGGCGAGCAGTACTTC
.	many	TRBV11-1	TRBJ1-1	CASSPGRRGAFF	TGTGCCAGCAGCCCGGGGAGAAGGGGTGCTTTCTTT
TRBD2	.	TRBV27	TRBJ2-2	CASSIEAYLAGAGTGELFF	TGTGCCAGCAGCATTGAAGCCTACTTAGCGGGAGCAGGCACCGGGGAGCTGTTTTTT
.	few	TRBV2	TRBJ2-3	CASRVGLSTDTQYF	TGTGCCAGCAGAGTAGGACTTAGCACAGATACGCAGTATTTT
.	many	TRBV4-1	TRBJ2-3	CASSPEGLFADTQYF	TGCGCCAGCAGCCCCGAGGGTTTATTTGCAGATACGCAGTATTTT
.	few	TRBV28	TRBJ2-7	CASSLSRTGPRVGDF	TGTGCCAGCAGTTTATCGCGAACCGGGCCCCGAGTTGGGGACTTC
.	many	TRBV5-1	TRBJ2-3	CASSPTLQGDTQYF	TGCGCCAGCAGCCCCACTCTTCAGGGAGATACGCAGTATTTT
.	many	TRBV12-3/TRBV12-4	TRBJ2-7	CASSFHLSYEQYF	TGTGCCAGCAGCTTCCATCTCTCCTACGAGCAGTACTTC
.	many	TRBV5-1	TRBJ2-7	CASSLYPGRNSYEQYF	TGCGCCAGCAGCTTGTATCCGGGCCGAAATTCCTACGAGCAGTACTTC
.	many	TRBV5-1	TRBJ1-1	CASSLWGGETEAFF	TGCGCCAGCAGCTTGTGGGGTGGTGAGACTGAAGCTTTCTTT
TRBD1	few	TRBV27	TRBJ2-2	CASSLSRQGTGELFF	TGTGCCAGCAGTTTATCGCGACAGGGCACCGGGGAGCTGTTTTTT
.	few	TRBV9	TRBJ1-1	CASSASDPGDMNTEAFF	TGTGCCAGCAGCGCCTCCGATCCCGGGGACATGAACACTGAAGCTTTCTTT
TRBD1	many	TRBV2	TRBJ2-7	CASSSRTGYSYEQYF	TGTGCCAGCAGCTCCCGGACAGGTTATTCCTACGAGCAGTACTTC
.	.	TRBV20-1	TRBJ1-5	CSAKGLGPYSNQPQHF	TGCAGTGCTAAAGGTCTAGGTCCTTATAGCAATCAGCCCCAGCATTTT
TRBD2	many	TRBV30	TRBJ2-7	CAWSVGGRTGEQYF	TGTGCCTGGAGTGTGGGCGGGAGGACGGGAGAGCAGTACTTC